Listed here is a single T cell receptor (beta chain). Method: immunoSEQ multiplex PCR; TCRdb's copy keeps in-frame clones and lacks some. The profile shows around 360,000 clones, more than 75% of them singletons. This sample was taken from a study of blood T cell repertoires in COVID-19. The TCR was taken from a woman younger than 45 with COVID-19, enrolled during active disease. Material for sequencing was peripheral blood.

This chain's CDR3 is CASSQAGSGVQYF. The CDR3 DNA reads TGTGCCAGCAGCCAAGCCGGCTCAGGGGTTCAGTACTTC. This chain links TRBV4-2 with TRBJ2-4; a weak D match, TRBD1 (6 bases). Germline CDR1 reads LGHNA; CDR2 reads YNFKEQ. The CDR3 totals 13 residues. Deletions cut 1 base from V and 11 bases from J, with 12 bases between.